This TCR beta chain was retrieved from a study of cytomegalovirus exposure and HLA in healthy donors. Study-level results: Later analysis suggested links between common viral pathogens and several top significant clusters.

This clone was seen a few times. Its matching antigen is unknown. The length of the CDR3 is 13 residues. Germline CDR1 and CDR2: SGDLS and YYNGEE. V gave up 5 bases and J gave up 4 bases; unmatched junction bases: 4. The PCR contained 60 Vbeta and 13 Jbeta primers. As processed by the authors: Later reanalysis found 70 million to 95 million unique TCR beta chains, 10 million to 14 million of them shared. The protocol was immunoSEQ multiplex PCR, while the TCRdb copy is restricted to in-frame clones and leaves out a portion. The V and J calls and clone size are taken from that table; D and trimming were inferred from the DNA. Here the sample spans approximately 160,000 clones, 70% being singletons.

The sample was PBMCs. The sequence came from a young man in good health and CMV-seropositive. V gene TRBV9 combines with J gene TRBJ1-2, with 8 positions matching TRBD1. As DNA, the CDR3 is TGTGCCAGCAGTTCTACAGGGGGCTATGGCTACACCTTC. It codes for CASSSTGGYGYTF.